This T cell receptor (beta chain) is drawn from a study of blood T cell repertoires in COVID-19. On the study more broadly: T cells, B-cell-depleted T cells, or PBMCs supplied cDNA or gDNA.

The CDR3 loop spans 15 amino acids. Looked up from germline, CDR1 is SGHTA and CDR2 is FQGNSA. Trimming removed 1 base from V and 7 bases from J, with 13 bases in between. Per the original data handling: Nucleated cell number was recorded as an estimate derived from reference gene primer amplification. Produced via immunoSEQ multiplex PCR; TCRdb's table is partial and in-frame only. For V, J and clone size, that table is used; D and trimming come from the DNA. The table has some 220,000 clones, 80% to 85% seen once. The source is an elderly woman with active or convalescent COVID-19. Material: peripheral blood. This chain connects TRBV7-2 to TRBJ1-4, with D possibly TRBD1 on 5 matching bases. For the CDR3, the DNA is TGTGCCAGCAGCTTAGAGGGGAAGGTTGGTGAAAAACTGTTTTTT. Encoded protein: CASSLEGKVGEKLFF.